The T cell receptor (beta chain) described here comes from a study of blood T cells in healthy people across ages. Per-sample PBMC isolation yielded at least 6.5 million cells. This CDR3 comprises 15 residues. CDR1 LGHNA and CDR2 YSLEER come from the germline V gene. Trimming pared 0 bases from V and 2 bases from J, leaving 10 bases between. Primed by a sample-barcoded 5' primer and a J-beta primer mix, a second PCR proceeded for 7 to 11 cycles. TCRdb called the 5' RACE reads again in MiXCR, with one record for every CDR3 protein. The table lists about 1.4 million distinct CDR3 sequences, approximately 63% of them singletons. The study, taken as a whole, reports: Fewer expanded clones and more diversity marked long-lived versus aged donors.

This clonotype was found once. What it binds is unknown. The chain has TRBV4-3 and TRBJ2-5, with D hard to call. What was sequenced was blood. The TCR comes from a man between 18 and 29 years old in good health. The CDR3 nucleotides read TGCGCCAGCAGCCAAGATTTGATGGGACAAGAGACCCAGTACTTC. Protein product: CASSQDLMGQETQYF.